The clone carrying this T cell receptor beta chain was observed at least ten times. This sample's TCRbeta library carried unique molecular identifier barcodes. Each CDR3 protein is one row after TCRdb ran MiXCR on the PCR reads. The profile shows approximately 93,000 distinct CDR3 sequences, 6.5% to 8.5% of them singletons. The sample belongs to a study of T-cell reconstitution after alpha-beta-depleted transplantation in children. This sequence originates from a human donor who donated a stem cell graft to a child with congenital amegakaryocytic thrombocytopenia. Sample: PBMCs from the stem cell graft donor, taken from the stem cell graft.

Here the CDR3 DNA reads TGTGCCAGCAGCTCGACAGGGTTGAACACTGAAGCTTTCTTT. Protein product: CASSSTGLNTEAFF. The V call is TRBV7-6, the J call TRBJ1-1; TRBD1 aligns across 7 bases. V lost 4 bases and J lost 0; bases outside the gene matches: 2. Germline V gene sequence: CDR1 SGHVS, CDR2 FNYEAQ. This CDR3 has 14 amino acids.